This T cell receptor (beta chain) was profiled in a study of blood T cell repertoires in COVID-19. In the study overall: Collection of acute and convalescent COVID-19 samples took place in the United States, Italy and Spain. Sources were T cells, B-cell-depleted T cells, or PBMCs; the material itself was cDNA or gDNA.

Source study methods: Reference gene primer amplification gave nucleated cell count estimates. Measured with immunoSEQ multiplex PCR; TCRdb has only the in-frame clones, and not every one. The D gene and trimming were derived from the DNA, and the V and J assignments and clone size from that table. The sample holds about 400,000 clones, over 75% seen once. Germline trimming cut 6 bases from V and 6 bases from J; bases unmatched to any gene: 7. The CDR3 covers 14 residues. Germline values: CDR1 MNHEY, CDR2 SVGAGI. The TCR comes from a woman in her forties with acute COVID-19. Sequenced: PBMCs or T cells enriched from blood (not recorded which). The gene calls are TRBV6-5 and TRBJ2-1; 8 bases fit TRBD2. The CDR3 DNA reads as TGTGCCAGCAGATTTAGCGGGGTCCGCAATGAGCAGTTCTTC. Its translation is CASRFSGVRNEQFF.